This T cell receptor (beta chain) originates from a study of CD8 T cells in Susac syndrome. Points from the study as a whole: In its TCR sequencing and HLA analysis, the study acknowledged that the number of individuals was relatively small.

CD8+ and CD4+ T cells circulating in blood were sequenced for TCR beta. Negative isolation was applied to CD8+ and CD4+ T cells, and FACS enrichment was applied to TEMRA cells. With random hexamers, roughly 0.45 to 1 ug RNA was reverse transcribed. An immunoSEQ multiplex PCR generated amplified TCR beta CDR3 products spanning 54 Vbeta and 13 Jbeta. TCRdb reprocessed the immunoSEQ multiplex PCR reads via MiXCR and lists one record per CDR3 protein. The table records over 150,000 distinct CDR3 sequences, 90% to 95% of them present only once. As for this clonotype: Its antigen is not known.

The germline V gene has CDR1 KGHSH and CDR2 LQKENI. This CDR3 is built from 15 residues. Trimming left V 3 bases short and J 4 bases short, with 15 bases between. Input material: CD4+ T cells from PBMCs. This chain connects TRBV18 to TRBJ1-1, with D maybe TRBD1 (5 bases). The sequence came from a human donor with multiple sclerosis. CDR3 sequence (DNA): TGTGCCAGCTCACCCTTCGGAGGGGAGTCCACTGAAGCTTTCTTT. Encoded protein: CASSPFGGESTEAFF.